This TCR beta chain was retrieved from a study of glioma-infiltrating T cells. The CDR3 has 14 residues. Germline CDR1 DFQATT, CDR2 SNEGSKA (reference sequence). Germline trimming cut 7 bases from V and 3 bases from J; bases unmatched to any gene: 6. About this clonotype itself: This may arise from a read error, as a much more abundant clone is one base away.

TCR alpha and beta CDR3 regions were amplified from RNA using iRepertoire nested multiplex PCR. A single record per CDR3 protein comes from TCRdb applying MiXCR to the multiplex PCR reads. The sample contains roughly 200,000 distinct CDR3 sequences, about 47% of which appear only once. The sample consisted of glioma tissue, nonneoplastic brain tissue, or PBMCs (not recorded which). The V and J genes are TRBV20-1 and TRBJ1-3; 10 positions match TRBD1. This clonotype was obtained from a human donor with low-grade glioma or glioblastoma, undergoing nonglioma brain surgery, or in good health (not recorded which). DNA for the CDR3: TGCAGTGGCACCGGGACAGGGGATGGAAACACCATATATTTT. The encoded protein is CSGTGTGDGNTIYF.